Listed below are T cell receptor beta chains from one sample, sequenced in a study of vaccination and CD4 T cells after COVID-19. TCRdb independently ran MiXCR on the PCR reads; one entry per CDR3 protein. Of tens of thousands of distinct CDR3 sequences in the sample, around 54% were seen once. These receptors are not linked to any known antigen. Input material: CD4+ T cells from blood, cultured in vitro. These receptors were taken from a human donor who had recovered from COVID-19. Both conserved end residues are part of each CDR3. The order of the fields is CDR3 DNA, CDR3 protein, J gene, D gene, V gene, clone size. The D gene is left open where the match is weak. Some rows mark clone size as missing; the rest say once, few, many or name a class of expanded clone.

DNA: TGCGCCAGCAGCTTGGGACTAGCGAACACCGGGGAGCTGTTTTTT
CDR3: CASSLGLANTGELFF
J: TRBJ2-2
D: -
V: TRBV5-1
size: once

DNA: TGTGCCACCAGCCGGACTAGCGGGACGGATTGGGAGAACAATGAGCAGTTCTTC
CDR3: CATSRTSGTDWENNEQFF
J: TRBJ2-1
D: TRBD2
V: TRBV24-1
size: -

DNA: TGTGCCACCAGCTCCCGGACCCAAAAGCTGGTAGATACGCAGTATTTT
CDR3: CATSSRTQKLVDTQYF
J: TRBJ2-3
D: -
V: TRBV15
size: few

DNA: TGTGCCAGCAGCCCGCAGGGACTAGCAACAGATACGCAGTATTTT
CDR3: CASSPQGLATDTQYF
J: TRBJ2-3
D: TRBD2
V: TRBV9
size: -

DNA: TGCAGTGCTAGGGAGGCGGGACACATGAACACCGGGGAGCTGTTTTTT
CDR3: CSAREAGHMNTGELFF
J: TRBJ2-2
D: -
V: TRBV20-1
size: -

DNA: TGTGCCAGCTCACCATTGGGACAGCTTAACTATGGCTACACCTTC
CDR3: CASSPLGQLNYGYTF
J: TRBJ1-2
D: TRBD1
V: TRBV18
size: -

DNA: TGTGCCAGCAGTGGCCATGGTGAGACCCAGTACTTC
CDR3: CASSGHGETQYF
J: TRBJ2-5
D: -
V: TRBV28
size: -

DNA: TGTGCCAGCAGTTACGGAGGCACTCTCTATGGCTACACCTTC
CDR3: CASSYGGTLYGYTF
J: TRBJ1-2
D: -
V: TRBV6-5
size: few

DNA: TGTGCCAGCAGCAAAGGGAGACAAACCTACGAGCAGTACTTC
CDR3: CASSKGRQTYEQYF
J: TRBJ2-7
D: -
V: TRBV7-2
size: -

DNA: TGTGCCAGCAGCTTGATCTATGGCTACACCTTC
CDR3: CASSLIYGYTF
J: TRBJ1-2
D: -
V: TRBV11-2
size: -

DNA: TGCAGTGCTAGCGGGGGGGGTGAGGAGACCCAGTACTTC
CDR3: CSASGGGEETQYF
J: TRBJ2-5
D: TRBD2
V: TRBV20-1
size: few

DNA: TGTGCCAGCAGCTTCTTCGTTCAGCACAACACCGGGGAGCTGTTTTTT
CDR3: CASSFFVQHNTGELFF
J: TRBJ2-2
D: -
V: TRBV11-2
size: -

DNA: TGCAGTGCGGGACAAACAGATCAGCCCCAGCATTTT
CDR3: CSAGQTDQPQHF
J: TRBJ1-5
D: -
V: TRBV20-1
size: -

DNA: TGTGCCATCAGTCTGACTAGTCCCGGGGAGCTGTTTTTT
CDR3: CAISLTSPGELFF
J: TRBJ2-2
D: -
V: TRBV10-3
size: -

DNA: TGCAGTGCTCCGAAAGAGGACACCATATATTTT
CDR3: CSAPKEDTIYF
J: TRBJ1-3
D: -
V: TRBV20-1
size: few

DNA: TGTGCCAGCAGGCCCGTAAAGGGGGATTACACAGGGGGTGGCACCGGGGAGCTGTTTTTT
CDR3: CASRPVKGDYTGGGTGELFF
J: TRBJ2-2
D: TRBD1
V: TRBV12-3/TRBV12-4
size: -

DNA: TGCAGTGCTAGAGGGGCTAGCGGGGGGATATCAAATGAGCAGTTCTTC
CDR3: CSARGASGGISNEQFF
J: TRBJ2-1
D: TRBD2
V: TRBV20-1
size: -

DNA: TGTGCCAGCAGGGTCCAGGGGAGCTCCTACAATGAGCAGTTCTTC
CDR3: CASRVQGSSYNEQFF
J: TRBJ2-1
D: -
V: TRBV11-3
size: few

DNA: TGTGCCAGTAGTCCTCAGACAGGCGCTGAGAATTCACCCCTCCACTTT
CDR3: CASSPQTGAENSPLHF
J: TRBJ1-6
D: -
V: TRBV19
size: -

DNA: TGTGCCAGCAGCCCCCTGAGGGGCGAAAGCTCCTACGAGCAGTACTTC
CDR3: CASSPLRGESSYEQYF
J: TRBJ2-7
D: -
V: TRBV6-2/TRBV6-3
size: few

DNA: TGTGCCAGCAGCCCTCAACTTGCCTCCTACGAGCAGTACTTC
CDR3: CASSPQLASYEQYF
J: TRBJ2-7
D: -
V: TRBV5-4
size: -

DNA: TGCGCCAGCAGTGAGTCTAGAGACGAGCAGTACTTC
CDR3: CASSESRDEQYF
J: TRBJ2-7
D: -
V: TRBV10-1
size: -

DNA: TGTGCCTGGAAGGGAAACACCGGGGAGCTGTTTTTT
CDR3: CAWKGNTGELFF
J: TRBJ2-2
D: -
V: TRBV30
size: -

DNA: TGTGCCTGGACGCCGGGACCGAATTCACCCCTCCACTTT
CDR3: CAWTPGPNSPLHF
J: TRBJ1-6
D: -
V: TRBV30
size: -

DNA: TGTGCCAGCAGTTTGGGGGCTAATCCCCTCGTTTCGGATACGCAGTATTTT
CDR3: CASSLGANPLVSDTQYF
J: TRBJ2-3
D: -
V: TRBV12-3/TRBV12-4
size: -

DNA: TGTGCCAGCAGCCAGGGACTTATCACAGATACGCAGTATTTT
CDR3: CASSQGLITDTQYF
J: TRBJ2-3
D: -
V: TRBV7-3
size: -

DNA: TGTGCCAGCAGTTGGGACAGAAATCAGCCCCAGCATTTT
CDR3: CASSWDRNQPQHF
J: TRBJ1-5
D: TRBD1
V: TRBV6-2/TRBV6-3
size: -

DNA: TGTGCCAGCAGAGAGACGGTCACCGGGGAGCTGTTTTTT
CDR3: CASRETVTGELFF
J: TRBJ2-2
D: -
V: TRBV2
size: -

DNA: TGTGCCAGCAGTCCGAAGGACAGTAACACCGGGGAGCTGTTTTTT
CDR3: CASSPKDSNTGELFF
J: TRBJ2-2
D: -
V: TRBV6-1
size: few

DNA: TGCAGTGCTAGAGAGGTAGCGGGAGGCTTACTAGCCAAAAACATTCAGTACTTC
CDR3: CSAREVAGGLLAKNIQYF
J: TRBJ2-4
D: TRBD2
V: TRBV20-1
size: -

DNA: TGTGCCAGCAGTGACGGAGTGGACGAGACCCAGTACTTC
CDR3: CASSDGVDETQYF
J: TRBJ2-5
D: -
V: TRBV2
size: -

DNA: TGTGCCAGCAGCCGTCCCGGCCGGGACAGTAGCACAGATACGCAGTATTTT
CDR3: CASSRPGRDSSTDTQYF
J: TRBJ2-3
D: TRBD1
V: TRBV7-9
size: -

DNA: TGTGCCAGCAGTTACAATCCGGGGCAGGGGGCGAAGGGCACTGAAGCTTTCTTT
CDR3: CASSYNPGQGAKGTEAFF
J: TRBJ1-1
D: TRBD1
V: TRBV6-5
size: few

DNA: TGTGCCAGTAGTCCACAGGGTATTAGCAATCAGCCCCAGCATTTT
CDR3: CASSPQGISNQPQHF
J: TRBJ1-5
D: -
V: TRBV19
size: -

DNA: TGCAGTGCCCTCCAGGACGGTTACGAGCAGTACTTC
CDR3: CSALQDGYEQYF
J: TRBJ2-7
D: -
V: TRBV20-1
size: -

DNA: TGTGCCAGCAGCGCCCAGGGACAGGGGTTGGCTGAAGCTTTCTTT
CDR3: CASSAQGQGLAEAFF
J: TRBJ1-1
D: TRBD1
V: TRBV6-9
size: few

DNA: TGTGCCTGGAGGAGGGGGGAGAACACTGAAGCTTTCTTT
CDR3: CAWRRGENTEAFF
J: TRBJ1-1
D: -
V: TRBV30
size: -

DNA: TGTGCCAGCAGCTTATGGCAGGGGAAACTGGAGCCCCAGCATTTT
CDR3: CASSLWQGKLEPQHF
J: TRBJ1-5
D: -
V: TRBV7-8
size: -

DNA: TGTGCCAGCAGCTTAGGGGCGGACAGGGGATATCAGCCCCAGCATTTT
CDR3: CASSLGADRGYQPQHF
J: TRBJ1-5
D: TRBD1
V: TRBV7-2
size: few

DNA: TGTGCCAGCAGTTACTCTGGGGCCACCAACTCCTACGAGCAGTACTTC
CDR3: CASSYSGATNSYEQYF
J: TRBJ2-7
D: -
V: TRBV6-2/TRBV6-3
size: few

DNA: TGTGCCATCAGTGAGTCGATCTCAGGGCTAACTTTCTTT
CDR3: CAISESISGLTFF
J: TRBJ1-1
D: -
V: TRBV10-3
size: -

DNA: TGTGCCAGCAGCAAAGATCGTACCGGGACAGCCATCTACGAGCAGTACTTC
CDR3: CASSKDRTGTAIYEQYF
J: TRBJ2-7
D: -
V: TRBV21-1
size: -

DNA: TGTGCCAGCAGCTCGGGACGGCTGGGGGAGCAGTACTTC
CDR3: CASSSGRLGEQYF
J: TRBJ2-7
D: -
V: TRBV6-1
size: once

DNA: TGCAGTTCACGACAGGTTCAAGGGGAAAAACTGTTTTTT
CDR3: CSSRQVQGEKLFF
J: TRBJ1-4
D: -
V: TRBV20-1
size: -

DNA: TGTGCCAGCAGCTGGGGGCCCCGGAGGGAGCAGTACTTC
CDR3: CASSWGPRREQYF
J: TRBJ2-7
D: -
V: TRBV12-3/TRBV12-4
size: -

DNA: TGTGCCAGCAGCTTAGGCGGGAACTATGGCTACACCTTC
CDR3: CASSLGGNYGYTF
J: TRBJ1-2
D: -
V: TRBV11-3
size: -

DNA: TGCAGTGCCCTACTAGCGGGGGGCCGTAATGAGCAGTTCTTC
CDR3: CSALLAGGRNEQFF
J: TRBJ2-1
D: TRBD2
V: TRBV20-1
size: -

DNA: TGCGCCAGCAGCCAAAAGGACGTAGGGGGGCAAGAGACCCAGTACTTC
CDR3: CASSQKDVGGQETQYF
J: TRBJ2-5
D: -
V: TRBV4-1
size: -

DNA: TGCGCCAGCAGCAATAGCCCCATGAACACTGAAGCTTTCTTT
CDR3: CASSNSPMNTEAFF
J: TRBJ1-1
D: -
V: TRBV5-1
size: -

DNA: TGTGCCAGCAGTTACTCGAAGGGCCTCTCCTACGAGCAGTACTTC
CDR3: CASSYSKGLSYEQYF
J: TRBJ2-7
D: -
V: TRBV6-5
size: -

DNA: TGTGCCAGCAGTTTAGGGCCCTGGAGCACTGAAGCTTTCTTT
CDR3: CASSLGPWSTEAFF
J: TRBJ1-1
D: -
V: TRBV12-3/TRBV12-4
size: -

DNA: TGTGCCAGACTTTCCCGGGGTTACACTGAAGCTTTCTTT
CDR3: CARLSRGYTEAFF
J: TRBJ1-1
D: -
V: TRBV2
size: -

DNA: TGTGCCAGCAGCTTGTCTCCGGCCCTCTCTGGAAACACCATATATTTT
CDR3: CASSLSPALSGNTIYF
J: TRBJ1-3
D: -
V: TRBV7-2
size: few

DNA: TGTGCCAGCGGGGTCCCGGACTCTACGGGCTACACCTTC
CDR3: CASGVPDSTGYTF
J: TRBJ1-2
D: -
V: TRBV12-3/TRBV12-4
size: -

DNA: TGTGCCAGCAGTTTGGGCGGAGTCCTTAATCAGCCCCAGCATTTT
CDR3: CASSLGGVLNQPQHF
J: TRBJ1-5
D: -
V: TRBV28
size: -